The source of this TCR beta chain is a study of blood T cell repertoires in COVID-19. On the study more broadly: From T cells, B-cell-depleted T cells, or PBMCs came the material, which was cDNA or gDNA.

Data came from immunoSEQ multiplex PCR; TCRdb stores just in-frame clones and leaves some out. The data contain under 45,000 clones, approximately 89% of them singletons. Per the germline V gene, CDR1 is SGHTA and CDR2 is FQGNSA. The CDR3 consists of 17 residues. V lost 3 bases to trimming and J lost 0 bases; unmatched junction nucleotides: 9. The sequence was collected from a woman in her thirties or forties with acute or convalescent COVID-19. Specimen: peripheral blood. The gene calls are TRBV7-2 and TRBJ2-3; 7 bases fit TRBD2. This CDR3 reads CASSFPMRGTSTDTQYF. CDR3 nucleotides: TGTGCCAGCAGCTTCCCCATGCGGGGGACCAGCACAGATACGCAGTATTTT.